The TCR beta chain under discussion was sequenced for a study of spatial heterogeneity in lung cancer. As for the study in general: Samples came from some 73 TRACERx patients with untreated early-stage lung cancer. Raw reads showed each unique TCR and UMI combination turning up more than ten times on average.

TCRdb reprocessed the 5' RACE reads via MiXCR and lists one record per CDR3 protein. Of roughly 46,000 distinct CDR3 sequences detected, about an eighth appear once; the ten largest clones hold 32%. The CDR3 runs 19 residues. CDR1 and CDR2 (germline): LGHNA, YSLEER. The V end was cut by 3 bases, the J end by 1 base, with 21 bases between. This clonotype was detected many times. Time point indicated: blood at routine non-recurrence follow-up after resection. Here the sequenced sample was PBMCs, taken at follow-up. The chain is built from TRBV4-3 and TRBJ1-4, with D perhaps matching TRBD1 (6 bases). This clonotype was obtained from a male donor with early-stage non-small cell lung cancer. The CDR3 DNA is TGCGCCAGCAGCCAGCTGGGGGCAGGGAAAGGAAAAACTAATGAAAAACTGTTTTTT. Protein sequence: CASSQLGAGKGKTNEKLFF.